Presented here are 21 T cell receptor beta chains from one specimen sequenced in a study of blood T cell repertoires in COVID-19. Assay: immunoSEQ multiplex PCR; the TCRdb copy retains only in-frame clones and omits some. Of 160,000 or so clones in the sample, around 77% are singletons; the top ten hold approximately 7%. Sequencing was done on a sample of peripheral blood. These receptors all come from a man between 70 and 80 years old with active or convalescent COVID-19.

This chain uses TRBV4-3 with TRBJ2-2, with D possibly being TRBD1 (6 bases). Germline CDR1 reads LGHNA; CDR2 reads YSLEER. CDR3 length: 15 residues. V was clipped by 5 bases and J by 6 bases, with 16 bases between them. The CDR3 is CASSEGAGVAGELFF. DNA for the CDR3: TGCGCCAGCAGCGAAGGGGCAGGGGTCGCCGGGGAGCTGTTTTTT.

This clone was recorded once. This chain links TRBV28 with TRBJ2-4; the match to TRBD2 covers 8 bases. V lost 7 bases and J lost 3; bases outside the gene matches: 8. The CDR3 is 15 amino acids. Germline loops: CDR1 MDHEN, CDR2 SYDVKM. The CDR3 DNA follows: TGTGCCAGCACGAGCGGGGGCCCGGGCAAAAACATTCAGTACTTC. Residues: CASTSGGPGKNIQYF.

Comments on this clone: At one of its ends the junction is not consistent with the germline gene, which may arise from a read error. CDR3: CASSPRDSFVSYNEQFF. The CDR3 DNA reads as TGTGCTAGCAGCCCCCGGGACAGTTTTGTTTCCTACAATGAGCAGTTCTTC. The chain has TRBV7-7 and TRBJ2-1; 7 bases match TRBD1. Germline CDR1 reads SSHAT; CDR2 reads FNYEAQ (reference sequence). This CDR3 spans 17 amino acids.

The J gene is TRBJ2-3, the V gene TRBV5-1; 7 nucleotides agree with TRBD2. V lost 0 bases to trimming and J lost 1 base; unmatched junction nucleotides: 8. This CDR3 has 17 amino acids. Germline-derived CDR1 and CDR2 are SGHRS and YFSETQ. CDR3 sequence: CASSLDPIAGGTDTQYF. The CDR3 bases are TGCGCCAGCAGCTTGGATCCTATCGCGGGAGGCACAGATACGCAGTATTTT. The full variable domain, in which reference TRBV5-1 and TRBJ2-3 provide the parts outside the CDR3, is KAGVTQTPRYLIKTRGQQVTLSCSPISGHRSVSWYQQTPGQGLQFLFEYFSETQRNKGNFPGRFSGRQFSNSRSEMNVSTLELGDSALYLCASSLDPIAGGTDTQYFGPGTRLTVL.

This chain connects TRBV7-7 to TRBJ1-1, with a possible D match to TRBD1 (5 bases). Germline lookup yields CDR1 SSHAT and CDR2 FNYEAQ (reference sequence). The CDR3 is 13 residues long. V lost 5 bases and J 2 bases, leaving 9 bases between the germline ends. This CDR3 reads CASSTDRNTEAFF. CDR3 bases: TGTGCCAGCAGCACTGACAGAAACACTGAAGCTTTCTTT. The full variable domain, its missing parts supplied by reference TRBV7-7 and TRBJ1-1, is GAGVSQSPRYKVTKRGQDVTLRCDPISSHATLYWYQQALGQGPEFLTYFNYEAQPDKSGLPSDRFSAERPEGSISTLTIQRTEQRDSAMYRCASSTDRNTEAFFGQGTRLTVV.

The chain joins TRBV18 to TRBJ2-2; 9 bases agree with TRBD2. The CDR3 covers 16 residues. Germline CDR1 is KGHSH and CDR2 is LQKENI. J gave up 6 bases and V 3 bases, and 8 bases lay outside the gene matches. The CDR3 nucleotides are TGTGCCAGCTCACCGTTTGCGGGAGGGCAGCCCGGGGAGCTGTTTTTT. This gives the protein CASSPFAGGQPGELFF.

This rearrangement joins TRBV5-1 to TRBJ1-2; tentatively, D is TRBD1 (5 bases). The CDR3 has 15 amino acids. Trimming shortened V by 0 bases and J by 3 bases, and 12 bases separated the two germline ends. Germline V gene data show CDR1 as SGHRS and CDR2 as YFSETQ. The CDR3 reads CASSLEVGADYGYTF. Written as DNA, the CDR3 is TGCGCCAGCAGCTTGGAAGTAGGGGCGGACTATGGCTACACCTTC. Looking up the rest from reference TRBV5-1 and TRBJ1-2 gives the full variable domain: KAGVTQTPRYLIKTRGQQVTLSCSPISGHRSVSWYQQTPGQGLQFLFEYFSETQRNKGNFPGRFSGRQFSNSRSEMNVSTLELGDSALYLCASSLEVGADYGYTFGSGTRLTVV.

This sequence joins TRBV9 and TRBJ2-3, with 10 bases that match TRBD2. CDR3 length equals 17 residues. Germline V gives CDR1 SGDLS, CDR2 YYNGEE. The V segment lost 0 bases and the J segment 3 bases; nucleotides outside the gene matches: 7. The CDR3 DNA reads TGTGCCAGCAGCGTAGCTCCGAGCGGGGGGGGAACAGATACGCAGTATTTT. It translates to CASSVAPSGGGTDTQYF.

This chain uses TRBV12-3 or TRBV12-4 with TRBJ1-2, with D possibly matching TRBD1 (5 bases). The CDR3 length is 13 residues. The ends were cut back, 4 bases at V and 3 bases at J, with 9 bases in the middle. In DNA form, the CDR3 reads TGTGCCAGCAGTTCGACAGTTTACTATGGCTACACCTTC. Protein: CASSSTVYYGYTF.

The V and J genes are TRBV7-6 and TRBJ1-5, with D hard to call. This CDR3 has 13 amino acids. Trimming took 1 base from V and 7 from J, leaving 8 bases between them. The germline gives CDR1 SGHVS, CDR2 FNYEAQ. The CDR3 DNA reads as TGTGCCAGCAGCTTAGACTTATGGCAGCCCCAGCATTTT. This translates into CASSLDLWQPQHF.

This clone was counted ten times or more. V is TRBV10-1 and J is TRBJ2-1; unclear D gene. Per germline, CDR1 WNHNN and CDR2 SYGVQD (reference sequence). V was clipped by 3 bases and J by 9 bases, with 12 bases between them. The CDR3 consists of 13 residues. The CDR3 DNA reads TGCGCCAGCAGTGATATAATAGGCGGTGAGCAGTTCTTC. Its translation is CASSDIIGGEQFF.

This rearrangement joins TRBV4-2 to TRBJ1-1, with D hard to call. V was pared by 4 bases and J by 8 bases, with 14 bases between. The length of the CDR3 is 13 residues. From germline, CDR1 is LGHNA and CDR2 YNFKEQ. This CDR3 reads CASSPDQLPEAFF. The CDR3 DNA reads as TGTGCCAGCAGCCCCGATCAGTTACCCGAAGCTTTCTTT.

CDR3 DNA sequence: TGTGCCAGCAGCTCCGGGACTAGCGGATACAATGAGCAGTTCTTC. Translation: CASSSGTSGYNEQFF. The V gene is TRBV7-2, the J gene TRBJ2-1; 11 bases line up with TRBD2. Germline assignment: CDR1 SGHTA and CDR2 FQGNSA. The CDR3 consists of 15 residues. V was clipped by 4 bases and J by 4 bases; unmatched bases: 3.

This chain joins TRBV4-3 and TRBJ2-7, with D hard to call. The CDR3 loop spans 14 amino acids. Germline CDR1 is LGHNA and CDR2 is YSLEER. V was cut by 1 base and J by 3 bases, with 10 bases left in between. CDR3 sequence: CASSQGVSGYEQYF. CDR3 nucleotide sequence: TGCGCCAGCAGCCAAGGTGTCTCCGGCTACGAGCAGTACTTC.

V and J are TRBV18 and TRBJ2-7, with TRBD2 matching over 7 bases. Per the germline V gene, CDR1 is KGHSH and CDR2 is LQKENI. V lost 2 bases, J lost 2 bases, and 9 bases stayed unmatched. There are 16 residues in the CDR3. CDR3 region: CASSPAVHREAYEQYF. The CDR3 DNA follows: TGTGCCAGCTCACCAGCCGTTCATCGGGAGGCCTACGAGCAGTACTTC.

The chain links TRBV4-2 to TRBJ1-1; unclear D gene. This CDR3 is built from 13 residues. Germline CDR1 LGHNA, CDR2 YNFKEQ. V was shortened by 1 base and J by 3 bases, with 6 bases between the two germline ends. The CDR3 sequence: CASSQVRDTEAFF. Here the CDR3 DNA reads TGTGCCAGCAGCCAAGTGAGGGACACTGAAGCTTTCTTT.

The chain links TRBV10-2 to TRBJ2-2, with unresolved D. The CDR3 contains 13 residues. Per the germline V gene, CDR1 is WSHSY and CDR2 is SAAADI. Trimming shortened V by 5 bases and J by 1 base, and 5 bases separated the two germline ends. CDR3 coding DNA: TGCGCCAGCAGTACAAGGAACACCGGGGAGCTGTTTTTT. Protein: CASSTRNTGELFF.

The V call is TRBV14, the J call TRBJ1-1; D call uncertain. The CDR3 consists of 13 residues. Germline V gene sequence: CDR1 SGHDN, CDR2 FVKESK. V dropped 11 bases and J dropped 4 bases, with 17 bases sitting between them. CDR3 sequence (DNA): TGTGCCCGCCGGTCGGGAGGTACCACTGAAGCTTTCTTT. It codes for CARRSGGTTEAFF.

The rearrangement uses TRBV30 and TRBJ1-6; 8 bases are a match to TRBD1. This CDR3 region has 19 residues. Germline V gene sequence: CDR1 GTSNPN, CDR2 SVGIG (reference sequence). With 1 base clipped from V and 0 bases from J, the junction kept 11 bases outside the gene matches. The CDR3 nucleotides are TGTGCCTGGAGTGGGGACAGGCTGACCTCGAGCTCCTATAATTCACCCCTCCACTTT. Translating gives CAWSGDRLTSSSYNSPLHF. Full variable domain (missing parts from reference TRBV30 and TRBJ1-6): SQTIHQWPATLVQPVGSPLSLECTVEGTSNPNLYWYRQAAGRGLQLLFYSVGIGQISSEVPQNLSASRPQDRQFILSSKKLLLSDSGFYLCAWSGDRLTSSSYNSPLHFGNGTRLTVT.

The chain joins TRBV5-1 to TRBJ1-1; D is perhaps TRBD1 (5 bases). Per the germline V gene, CDR1 is SGHRS and CDR2 is YFSETQ. The CDR3 totals 13 residues. With 2 bases removed from V and 6 bases from J, the gap between germline ends came to 11 bases. The CDR3 protein is CASSLQDGSEAFF. CDR3 coding DNA: TGCGCCAGCAGCTTACAGGACGGTTCTGAAGCTTTCTTT.

This clone has a single count. The V call is TRBV6-1, the J call TRBJ1-5, with D perhaps matching TRBD1 (6 bases). Trimming removed 2 bases from V and 7 bases from J, with 18 bases in between. The length of the CDR3 is 16 residues. Germline V CDR1 and CDR2: MNHNS, SASEGT. CDR3 residues: CASSERGRGRGQPQHF. CDR3 nucleotides: TGTGCCAGCAGTGAAAGGGGCAGGGGCAGAGGGCAGCCCCAGCATTTT.